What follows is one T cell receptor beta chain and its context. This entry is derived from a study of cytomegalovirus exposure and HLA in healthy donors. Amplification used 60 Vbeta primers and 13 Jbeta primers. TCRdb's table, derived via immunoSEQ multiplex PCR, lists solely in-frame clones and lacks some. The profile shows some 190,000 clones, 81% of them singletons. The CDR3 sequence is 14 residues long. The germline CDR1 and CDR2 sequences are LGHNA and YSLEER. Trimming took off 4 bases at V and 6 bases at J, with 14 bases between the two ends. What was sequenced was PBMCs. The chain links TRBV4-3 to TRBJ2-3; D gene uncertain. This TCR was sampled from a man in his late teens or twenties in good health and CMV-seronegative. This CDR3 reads CASSLAAPGDTQYF. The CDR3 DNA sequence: TGCGCCAGCAGCCTCGCGGCCCCTGGGGATACGCAGTATTTT.